Here is one T cell receptor (beta chain) with its context. Unmatched junction bases numbered 8, after V lost 0 bases and J lost 5 bases. This CDR3 is 16 amino acids long. The germline CDR1 and CDR2 sequences are SGDLS and YYNGEE. The source of the sample is a study of blood T cell repertoires in COVID-19. Assay used: immunoSEQ multiplex PCR; TCRdb lists only in-frame clones, some missing. The table lists under 60,000 clones, about 85% of them singletons. This chain uses TRBV9 with TRBJ2-5; 9 nucleotides match TRBD2. This TCR was sampled from a human donor in a cohort sampled during active COVID-19. The sample was peripheral blood. The CDR3 here is CASSVARSGGTETQYF. CDR3 bases: TGTGCCAGCAGCGTAGCTAGAAGCGGGGGGACGGAGACCCAGTACTTC.